The rows below give T cell receptor beta chains drawn from one sample of a study of T cell changes during pregnancy in multiple sclerosis. The assay was immunoSEQ multiplex PCR, and TCRdb's table has in-frame clones only and misses some. The sample shows approximately 60,000 clones, roughly 93% of them seen only once. This specimen consisted of peripheral blood, obtained in the second trimester of pregnancy. The receptors were sampled from a female donor with multiple sclerosis, enrolled in a pregnancy study. Both conserved end residues are part of each CDR3. Fields, in order: clone size, D gene, V gene, J gene, CDR3 protein, CDR3 DNA. A D gene is named only where the DNA matches it firmly. Clone size, where shown, is once, few, many, or a class for clones that have expanded.

-	-	TRBV7-2	TRBJ1-5	CASSLVETQPQHF	TGTGCCAGCAGCTTAGTGGAGACTCAGCCCCAGCATTTT
-	-	TRBV7-9	TRBJ1-2	CASSLAATSPGGYTF	TGTGCCAGCAGCTTAGCCGCGACCTCACCGGGGGGCTACACCTTC
-	TRBD1	TRBV29-1	TRBJ2-1	CSVHNTGGPYNEQFF	TGCAGCGTTCATAATACAGGGGGACCTTACAATGAGCAGTTCTTC
-	-	TRBV6-6	TRBJ1-4	CASRVQGSNEKLFF	TGTGCCAGCAGGGTACAGGGATCTAATGAAAAACTGTTTTTT
once	-	TRBV5-1	TRBJ1-1	CASSLQGMNTEAFF	TGCGCCAGCAGCTTGCAGGGTATGAACACTGAAGCTTTCTTT
-	TRBD1	TRBV5-1	TRBJ2-5	CASTSGQLFGTQYF	TGCGCCAGCACCTCGGGACAGCTTTTCGGGACCCAGTACTTC
once	-	TRBV11-2	TRBJ1-1	CASSPRLVVGTEAFF	TGTGCCAGCAGCCCCCGATTGGTAGTCGGCACTGAAGCTTTCTTT
-	-	TRBV9	TRBJ1-1	CASSPWGGSYLGTNTEAFF	TGTGCCAGCAGTCCCTGGGGGGGATCCTATCTCGGGACGAACACTGAAGCTTTCTTT
-	-	TRBV2	TRBJ2-1	CASSEWAGRTYNEQFF	TGTGCCAGCAGTGAATGGGCGGGCCGAACCTACAATGAGCAGTTCTTC
-	-	TRBV9	TRBJ1-2	CASSVVPGASRYGYTF	TGTGCCAGCAGCGTAGTCCCAGGGGCGAGCCGCTATGGCTACACCTTC
-	-	TRBV6-4	TRBJ1-1	CASSEGRENTEAFF	TGTGCCAGCAGTGAAGGCAGGGAAAACACTGAAGCTTTCTTT
-	-	TRBV7-8	TRBJ2-7	CASSFRQGLSYEQYF	TGTGCCAGCAGCTTCAGACAGGGACTGAGTTACGAGCAGTACTTC
-	-	TRBV6-1	TRBJ2-1	CASSEPGGVPEQFF	TGTGCCAGCAGTGAACCGGGCGGGGTCCCTGAGCAGTTCTTC
-	TRBD2	TRBV27	TRBJ2-1	CASSWRGSNEQFF	TGTGCCAGCAGCTGGCGGGGGAGCAATGAGCAGTTCTTC
-	-	TRBV29-1	TRBJ2-2	CSVDVRGATGELFF	TGCAGCGTTGACGTCAGGGGAGCCACCGGGGAGCTGTTTTTT
-	-	TRBV6-1	TRBJ1-1	CASSELRGGAEAFF	TGTGCCAGCAGTGAACTAAGGGGCGGAGCTGAAGCTTTCTTT
once	-	TRBV2	TRBJ1-1	CASKSIANTEAFF	TGTGCCAGCAAGTCCATAGCGAACACTGAAGCTTTCTTT
-	-	TRBV7-8	TRBJ2-7	CASSHLLASYEQYF	TGTGCCAGCAGCCATCTCCTAGCGTCCTACGAGCAGTACTTC
-	TRBD1	TRBV7-3	TRBJ1-2	CASSLGQGAGYTF	TGTGCCAGTAGCCTCGGACAGGGGGCTGGCTACACCTTC
-	-	TRBV19	TRBJ1-5	CASSNREAKQPQHF	TGTGCCAGTAGTAATAGGGAGGCTAAACAGCCCCAGCATTTT
-	TRBD1	TRBV7-9	TRBJ1-2	CASSSGTGYESGYTF	TGTGCCAGCAGCTCCGGGACAGGGTATGAGAGTGGCTACACCTTC
-	-	TRBV5-1	TRBJ1-2	CASRDSGHNYGYTF	TGCGCCAGCAGGGACTCGGGACACAACTATGGCTACACCTTC
-	-	TRBV11-2	TRBJ1-2	CASSQREGNYGYTF	TGTGCCAGCAGCCAACGAGAGGGTAACTATGGCTACACCTTC
-	-	TRBV28	TRBJ1-2	CASSFGHYGYTF	TGTGCCAGCAGTTTTGGCCACTATGGCTACACCTTC
-	TRBD2	TRBV10-3	TRBJ2-3	CAITERGLNGYTQYF	TGTGCCATCACGGAGCGGGGGCTAAACGGGTATACGCAGTATTTT
-	TRBD1	TRBV18	TRBJ1-2	CASSPRDSHF	TGTGCCAGCTCACCCCGGGACAGCCATTTC
-	-	TRBV11-3	TRBJ2-2	CASSLNTAGELFF	TGTGCCAGCAGCTTAAATACGGCCGGGGAGCTGTTTTTT
-	TRBD1	TRBV18	TRBJ1-2	CASSQGQGTDYGYTF	TGTGCCAGCTCACAGGGACAGGGGACGGACTATGGCTACACCTTC
-	-	TRBV28	TRBJ1-5	CASSRFSPSPRTGRNQPQHF	TGTGCCAGCAGTCGATTTTCCCCCTCCCCCCGAACAGGGCGAAATCAGCCCCAGCATTTT
-	TRBD1	TRBV5-1	TRBJ1-1	CASSWTGGNTEAFF	TGCGCCAGCAGCTGGACAGGGGGAAACACTGAAGCTTTCTTT
-	TRBD2	TRBV30	TRBJ2-7	CAWSVPSGGLYEQYF	TGTGCCTGGAGTGTACCTAGCGGGGGTCTATACGAGCAGTACTTC
-	TRBD1	TRBV6-6	TRBJ1-2	CASSYAGQGYGYTF	TGTGCCAGCAGTTACGCGGGACAGGGTTATGGCTACACCTTC
-	TRBD1	TRBV28	TRBJ2-7	CAALSGTGDEQYF	TGTGCCGCCCTGTCCGGGACAGGGGACGAGCAGTACTTC
-	TRBD2	TRBV19	TRBJ2-5	CASAKGLAGAQETQYF	TGTGCCAGCGCGAAAGGACTAGCGGGGGCCCAAGAGACCCAGTACTTC
-	-	TRBV6-5	TRBJ2-7	CASSPAQGFSYEQYF	TGTGCCAGCAGTCCAGCACAGGGTTTCTCCTACGAGCAGTACTTC
-	-	TRBV7-6	TRBJ1-1	CASSPIRGPGTEAFF	TGTGCCAGCAGCCCGATTCGAGGTCCCGGGACTGAAGCTTTCTTT